This T cell receptor (beta chain) originates from a study of T-cell memory formation after mild COVID-19 (dated by TCRdb to about 2021). Describing the broader study: TCR sequence clusters from the two donors were largely donor specific. Two young, previously healthy adult volunteers made up the cohort, one male and one female. In two donors, T-cell clones that expanded and contracted after mild COVID-19 were tracked by sequencing TCRalpha and TCRbeta repertoires over time. The paper's findings and limits, for the study overall: Clones contracting from day 15 to 85 had balanced CD4/CD8 phenotypes, while a second wave expanding from day 15 to 37 was biased towards CD4+. Contracting CD4+ clones appeared mostly in the CM and EM memory subsets, whereas CD8+ clones were enriched in EMRA. The study included only a couple of mild cases, and larger cohorts that include severe cases with pre-infection samples were judged to be necessary. Some responding clones were detected in pre-infection memory, suggesting pre-existing cross-reactive memory T cells joined the SARS-CoV-2 response. SARS-CoV-2 specificity of the second-wave clones peaking on day 37 was not confirmed.

In the case of this clonotype: Its specific antigen is unknown. Nothing much larger sits one base from this clone, and base qualities are not available.

For CDR1 and CDR2, the germline V gene lists MNHEY and SVGEGT. Compared with germline, V lacks 5 bases and J lacks 4 bases; bases without a gene match: 14. There are 17 amino acids in the CDR3, from cysteine to phenylalanine inclusive. CDR3 DNA is the only sequence kept; it has 51 bases, read in frame from the first base. Sequencing took place on an Illumina NovaSeq 6000. TCRalpha and TCRbeta cDNA libraries were built by 5'RACE with constant-segment primers, adding sample barcodes and unique molecular identifiers. Trizol reagent was used to extract RNA from every sample. Libraries were amplified in two PCR steps, with a second sample barcode and Illumina TruSeq adapters added in the second step. Sequencing of the libraries was done on an Illumina NovaSeq, producing 2 x 150 bp paired-end reads. In the original analysis: The reads were demultiplexed and collapsed into UMI-guided consensus sequences using migec v1.2.7. Using mixcr v2.1.11, the UMI consensuses were aligned to TRA and TRB V and J templates and assembled into clonotypes. Expanded or contracted clonotypes were those called significant by both edgeR and NoisET, with noise models trained on biological replicates. For edgeR calls, the cutoffs were a false discovery rate-adjusted p below 0.01 and a log2 fold-change threshold of 1. As an exploratory analysis of dynamics, max-normalized trajectories of the 1000 most abundant clonotypes were examined with PCA combined with hierarchical clustering. Each responding clone was given a CD4 or CD8 phenotype based on the CD4+ and CD8+ repertoires, which had been sequenced separately. Using fastp trimming at Q25 and MiXCR clonotype assembly, TCRdb reanalyzed the public sequencing data and kept in-frame beta chains. Each entry merges the rows of one CDR3 protein and shows their most common DNA and genes. The V and J calls and clone size come from TCRdb's table, not from the authors' own analysis. The sample table contains about 390,000 distinct CDR3 sequences; only one count was recorded for about 16% of them. The ten largest make up 20% to 25% of the sample.

Ficoll-Paque density gradient centrifugation was used to isolate PBMCs. The specimen sequenced was PBMCs or a T cell subset sorted from them (not recorded which). The TCR was taken from a man aged 18-30 years who had mild COVID-19 (a few samples of this study predate the infection). The sample titles of this study are shuffled in the database, so cell type and time point are left out; the donor was told from shared clones. The V gene is TRBV6-2 or TRBV6-3 and the J gene is TRBJ2-5, with 9 bases aligning to TRBD2. The bases are TGTGCCAGCAGTGTGAGCGGGGGGACCACTATCCCAGAGACCCAGTACTTC. The translation is CASSVSGGTTIPETQYF.